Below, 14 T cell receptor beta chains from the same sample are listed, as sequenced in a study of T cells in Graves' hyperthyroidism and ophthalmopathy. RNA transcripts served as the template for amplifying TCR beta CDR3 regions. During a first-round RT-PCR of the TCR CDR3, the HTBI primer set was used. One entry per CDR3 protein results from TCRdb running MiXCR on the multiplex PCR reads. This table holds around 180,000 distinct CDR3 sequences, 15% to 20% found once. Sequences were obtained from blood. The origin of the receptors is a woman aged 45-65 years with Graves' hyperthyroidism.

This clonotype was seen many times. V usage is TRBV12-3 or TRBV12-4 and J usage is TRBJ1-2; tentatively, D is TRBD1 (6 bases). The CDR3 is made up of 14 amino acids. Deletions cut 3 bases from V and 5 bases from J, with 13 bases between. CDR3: CASSFRRTAYGYTF. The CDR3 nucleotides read TGTGCCAGCAGTTTCCGTAGGACAGCTTATGGCTACACCTTC.

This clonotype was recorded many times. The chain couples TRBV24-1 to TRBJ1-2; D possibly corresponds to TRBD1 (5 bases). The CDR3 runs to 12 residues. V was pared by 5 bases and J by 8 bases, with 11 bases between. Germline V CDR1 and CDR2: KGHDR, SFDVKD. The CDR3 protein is CATSVGQGGYTF. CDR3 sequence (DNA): TGTGCCACCAGTGTAGGGCAGGGAGGCTACACCTTC.

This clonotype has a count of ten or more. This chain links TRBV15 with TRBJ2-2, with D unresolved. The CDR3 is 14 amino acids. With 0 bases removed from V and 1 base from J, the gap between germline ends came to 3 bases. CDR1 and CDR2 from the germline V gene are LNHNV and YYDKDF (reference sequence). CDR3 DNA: TGTGCCACCAGCAGAGATTTGAACACCGGGGAGCTGTTTTTT. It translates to CATSRDLNTGELFF.

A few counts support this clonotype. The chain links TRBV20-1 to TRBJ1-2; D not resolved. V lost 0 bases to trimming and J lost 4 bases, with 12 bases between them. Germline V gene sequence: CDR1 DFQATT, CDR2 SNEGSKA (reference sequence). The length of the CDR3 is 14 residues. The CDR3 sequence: CSARDLKIPYGYTF. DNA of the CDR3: TGCAGTGCTAGAGATCTGAAAATTCCCTATGGCTACACCTTC.

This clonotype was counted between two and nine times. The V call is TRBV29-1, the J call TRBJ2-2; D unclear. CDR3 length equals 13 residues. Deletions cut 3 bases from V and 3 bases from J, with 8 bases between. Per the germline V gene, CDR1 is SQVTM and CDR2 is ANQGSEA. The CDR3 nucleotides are TGCAGCGTTGAGACGAAGCACACCGGGGAGCTGTTTTTT. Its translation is CSVETKHTGELFF.

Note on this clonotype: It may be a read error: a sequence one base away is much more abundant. The chain's CDR3 is CASSGQQRAPNYGYTF. CDR3 bases: TGCGCCAGCAGTGGCCAACAGAGGGCTCCTAACTATGGCTACACCTTC. V usage is TRBV10-2 and J usage is TRBJ1-2, with D hard to call. The V end lost 4 bases, the J end lost 0 bases, and 15 bases lay between the germline ends. The CDR3 has 16 amino acids. Germline assignment: CDR1 WSHSY and CDR2 SAAADI.

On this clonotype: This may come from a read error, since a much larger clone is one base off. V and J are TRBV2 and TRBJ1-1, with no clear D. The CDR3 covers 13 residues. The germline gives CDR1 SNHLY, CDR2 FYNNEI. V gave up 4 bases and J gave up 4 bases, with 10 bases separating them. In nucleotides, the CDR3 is TGTGCCAGCAGTGGAGACATGAGCACTGAAGCTTTCTTT. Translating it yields CASSGDMSTEAFF.

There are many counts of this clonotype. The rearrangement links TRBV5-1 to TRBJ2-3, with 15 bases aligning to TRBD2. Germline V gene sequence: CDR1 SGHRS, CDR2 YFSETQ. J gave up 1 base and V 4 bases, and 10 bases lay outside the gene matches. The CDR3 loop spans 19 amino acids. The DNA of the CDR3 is TGCGCCAGCAGCCCCCGGACTAGCGGGGGGGGCGGCCGCACAGATACGCAGTATTTT. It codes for CASSPRTSGGGGRTDTQYF.

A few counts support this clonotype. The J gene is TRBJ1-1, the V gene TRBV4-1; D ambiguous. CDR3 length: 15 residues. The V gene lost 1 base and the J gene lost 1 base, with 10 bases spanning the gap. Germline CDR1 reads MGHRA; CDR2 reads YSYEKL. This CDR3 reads CASSQVIGQNTEAFF. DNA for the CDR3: TGCGCCAGCAGCCAAGTTATAGGGCAGAACACTGAAGCTTTCTTT.

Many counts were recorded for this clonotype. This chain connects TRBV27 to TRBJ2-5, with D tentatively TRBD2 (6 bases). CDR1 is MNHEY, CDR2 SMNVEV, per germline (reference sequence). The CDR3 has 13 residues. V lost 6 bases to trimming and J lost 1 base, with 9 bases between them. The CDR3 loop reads CASRTGVQETQYF. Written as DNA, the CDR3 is TGTGCCAGCAGAACGGGGGTCCAAGAGACCCAGTACTTC.

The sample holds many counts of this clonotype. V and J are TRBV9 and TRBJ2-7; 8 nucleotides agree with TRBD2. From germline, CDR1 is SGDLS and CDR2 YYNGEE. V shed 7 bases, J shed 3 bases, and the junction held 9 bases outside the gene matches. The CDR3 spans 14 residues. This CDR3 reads CASAGRGGGYEQYF. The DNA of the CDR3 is TGTGCCAGCGCCGGGAGGGGTGGGGGCTACGAGCAGTACTTC.

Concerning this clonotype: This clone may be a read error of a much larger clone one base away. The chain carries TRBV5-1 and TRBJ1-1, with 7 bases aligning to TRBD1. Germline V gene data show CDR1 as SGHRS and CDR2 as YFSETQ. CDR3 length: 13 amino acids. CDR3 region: CAGSGGQVTEAFF. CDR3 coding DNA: TGCGCCGGCAGCGGCGGACAGGTAACTGAAGCTTTCTTT.

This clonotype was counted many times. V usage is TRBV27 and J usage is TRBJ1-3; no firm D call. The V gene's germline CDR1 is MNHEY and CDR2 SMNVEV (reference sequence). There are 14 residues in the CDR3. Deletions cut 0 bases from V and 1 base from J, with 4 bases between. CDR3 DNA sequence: TGTGCCAGCAGTTTATCCCGGTCTGGAAACACCATATATTTT. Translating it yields CASSLSRSGNTIYF.

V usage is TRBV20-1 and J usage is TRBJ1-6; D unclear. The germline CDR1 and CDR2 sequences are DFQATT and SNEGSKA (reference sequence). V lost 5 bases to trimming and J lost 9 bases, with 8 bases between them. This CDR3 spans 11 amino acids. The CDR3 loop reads CSAYQASPLHF. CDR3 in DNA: TGCAGTGCTTATCAGGCTTCACCCCTCCACTTT.